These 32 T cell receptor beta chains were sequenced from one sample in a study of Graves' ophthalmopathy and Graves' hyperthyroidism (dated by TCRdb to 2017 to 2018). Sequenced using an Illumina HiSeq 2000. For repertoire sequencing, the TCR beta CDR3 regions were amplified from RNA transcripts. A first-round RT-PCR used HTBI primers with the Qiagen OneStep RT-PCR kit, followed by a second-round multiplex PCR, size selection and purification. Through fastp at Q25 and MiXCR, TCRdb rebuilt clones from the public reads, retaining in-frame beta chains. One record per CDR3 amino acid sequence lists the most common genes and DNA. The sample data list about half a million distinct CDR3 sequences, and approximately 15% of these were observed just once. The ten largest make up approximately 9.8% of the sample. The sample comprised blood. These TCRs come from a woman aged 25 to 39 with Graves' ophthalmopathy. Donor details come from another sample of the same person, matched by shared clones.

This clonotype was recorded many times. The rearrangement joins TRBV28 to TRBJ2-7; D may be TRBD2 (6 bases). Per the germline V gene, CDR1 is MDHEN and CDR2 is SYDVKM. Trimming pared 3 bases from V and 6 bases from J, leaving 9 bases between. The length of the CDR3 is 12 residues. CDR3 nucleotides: TGTGCCAGCAGTTTGGAGGGGCGCGAGCAGTACTTC. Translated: CASSLEGREQYF.

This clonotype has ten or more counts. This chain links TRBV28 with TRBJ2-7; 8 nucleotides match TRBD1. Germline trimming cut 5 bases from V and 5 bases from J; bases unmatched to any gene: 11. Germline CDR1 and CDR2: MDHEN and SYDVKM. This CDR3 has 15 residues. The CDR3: CASSVPGQGVHEQYF. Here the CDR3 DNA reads TGTGCCAGCAGTGTCCCCGGACAGGGAGTCCACGAGCAGTACTTC.

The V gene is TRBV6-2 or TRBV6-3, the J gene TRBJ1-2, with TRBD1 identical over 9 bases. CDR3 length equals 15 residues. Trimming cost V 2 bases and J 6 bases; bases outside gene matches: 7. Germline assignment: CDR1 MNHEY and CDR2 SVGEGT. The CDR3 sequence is CASSYRGTGPDGYTF. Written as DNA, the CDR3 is TGTGCCAGCAGTTACCGCGGGACAGGGCCCGATGGCTACACCTTC.

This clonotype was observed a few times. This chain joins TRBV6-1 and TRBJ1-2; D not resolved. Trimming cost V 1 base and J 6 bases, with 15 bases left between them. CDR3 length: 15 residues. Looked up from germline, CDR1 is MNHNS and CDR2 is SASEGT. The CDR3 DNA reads TGTGCCAGCAGTGAAGTGCCAGACGGTCGCGATGGCTACACCTTC. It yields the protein CASSEVPDGRDGYTF.

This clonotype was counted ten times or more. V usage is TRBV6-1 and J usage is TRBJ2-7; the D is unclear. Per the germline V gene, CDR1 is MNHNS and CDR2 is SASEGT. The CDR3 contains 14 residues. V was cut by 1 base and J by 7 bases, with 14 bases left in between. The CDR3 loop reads CASSEDAGWREQYF. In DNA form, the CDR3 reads TGTGCCAGCAGTGAAGACGCTGGGTGGCGGGAGCAGTACTTC.

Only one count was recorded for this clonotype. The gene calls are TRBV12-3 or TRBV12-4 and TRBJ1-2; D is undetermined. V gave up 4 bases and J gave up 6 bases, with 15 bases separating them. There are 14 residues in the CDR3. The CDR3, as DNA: TGTGCCAGCAGTTACGGGCCGGAGGTAGATGGCTACACCTTC. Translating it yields CASSYGPEVDGYTF.

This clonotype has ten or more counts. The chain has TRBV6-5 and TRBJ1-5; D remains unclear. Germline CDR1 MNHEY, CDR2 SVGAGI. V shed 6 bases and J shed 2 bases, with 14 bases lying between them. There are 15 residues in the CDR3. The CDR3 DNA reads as TGTGCCAGCAGCACTCCGGGAAACGGCAATCAGCCCCAGCATTTT. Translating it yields CASSTPGNGNQPQHF.

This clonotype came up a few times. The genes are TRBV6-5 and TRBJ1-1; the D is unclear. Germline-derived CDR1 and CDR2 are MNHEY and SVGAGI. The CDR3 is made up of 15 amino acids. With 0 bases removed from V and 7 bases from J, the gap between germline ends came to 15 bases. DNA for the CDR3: TGTGCCAGCAGTTACTCCCGGACGTACGGGTTTGAAGCTTTCTTT. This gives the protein CASSYSRTYGFEAFF.

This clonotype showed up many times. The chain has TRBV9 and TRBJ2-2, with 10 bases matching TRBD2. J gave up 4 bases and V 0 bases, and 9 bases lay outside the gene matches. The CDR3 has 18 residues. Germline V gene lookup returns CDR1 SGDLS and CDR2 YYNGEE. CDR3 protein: CASSVAPSGGYGTGELFF. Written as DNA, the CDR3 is TGTGCCAGCAGCGTAGCTCCTAGCGGGGGATATGGCACCGGGGAGCTGTTTTTT.

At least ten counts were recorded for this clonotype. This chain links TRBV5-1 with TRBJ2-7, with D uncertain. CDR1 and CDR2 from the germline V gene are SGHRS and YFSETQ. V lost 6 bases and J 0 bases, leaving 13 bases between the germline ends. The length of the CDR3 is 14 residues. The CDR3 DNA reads TGCGCCAGCACCCCGGACCTGATCTCCTACGAGCAGTACTTC. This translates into CASTPDLISYEQYF. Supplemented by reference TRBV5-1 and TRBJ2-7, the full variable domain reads KAGVTQTPRYLIKTRGQQVTLSCSPISGHRSVSWYQQTPGQGLQFLFEYFSETQRNKGNFPGRFSGRQFSNSRSEMNVSTLELGDSALYLCASTPDLISYEQYFGPGTRLTVT.

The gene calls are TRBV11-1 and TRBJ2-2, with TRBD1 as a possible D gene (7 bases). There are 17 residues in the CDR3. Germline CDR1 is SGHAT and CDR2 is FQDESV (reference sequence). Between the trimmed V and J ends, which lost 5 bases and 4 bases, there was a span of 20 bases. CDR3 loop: CASSRTLSQGGTGELFF. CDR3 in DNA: TGTGCCAGCAGCCGGACTTTATCTCAGGGGGGCACCGGGGAGCTGTTTTTT.

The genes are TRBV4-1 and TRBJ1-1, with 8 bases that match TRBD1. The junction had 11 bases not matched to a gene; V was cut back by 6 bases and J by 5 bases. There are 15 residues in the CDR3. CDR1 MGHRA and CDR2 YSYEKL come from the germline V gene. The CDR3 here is CASSPLGQGGTEAFF. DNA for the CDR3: TGCGCCAGCAGTCCCCTCGGACAGGGAGGAACTGAAGCTTTCTTT.

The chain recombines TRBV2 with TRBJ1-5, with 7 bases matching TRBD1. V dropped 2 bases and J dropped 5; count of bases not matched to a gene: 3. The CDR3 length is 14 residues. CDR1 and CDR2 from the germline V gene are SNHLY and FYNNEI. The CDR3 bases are TGTGCCAGCAGTGAACTCACAGGGGATCAGCCCCAGCATTTT. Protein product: CASSELTGDQPQHF.

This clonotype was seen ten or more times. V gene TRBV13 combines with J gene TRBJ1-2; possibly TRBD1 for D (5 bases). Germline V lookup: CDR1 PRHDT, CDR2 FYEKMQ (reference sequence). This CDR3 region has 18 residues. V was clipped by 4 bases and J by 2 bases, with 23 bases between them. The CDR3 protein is CASSSYRFPREENYGYTF. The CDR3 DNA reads TGTGCCAGCAGCTCCTACCGCTTTCCCAGGGAAGAGAACTATGGCTACACCTTC.

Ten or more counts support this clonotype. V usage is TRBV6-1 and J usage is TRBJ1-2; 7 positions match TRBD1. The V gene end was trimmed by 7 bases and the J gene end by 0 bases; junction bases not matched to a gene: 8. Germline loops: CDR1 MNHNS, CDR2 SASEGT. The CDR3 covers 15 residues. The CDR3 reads CASNRQGRANYGYTF. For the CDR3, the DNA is TGTGCCAGCAACCGACAGGGAAGAGCTAACTATGGCTACACCTTC.

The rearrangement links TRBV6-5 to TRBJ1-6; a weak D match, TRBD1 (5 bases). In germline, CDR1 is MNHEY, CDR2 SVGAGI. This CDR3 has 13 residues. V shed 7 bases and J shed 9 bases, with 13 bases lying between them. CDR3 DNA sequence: TGTGCCAGCACCTACGGGGGGTTTTCACCCCTCCACTTT. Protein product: CASTYGGFSPLHF.

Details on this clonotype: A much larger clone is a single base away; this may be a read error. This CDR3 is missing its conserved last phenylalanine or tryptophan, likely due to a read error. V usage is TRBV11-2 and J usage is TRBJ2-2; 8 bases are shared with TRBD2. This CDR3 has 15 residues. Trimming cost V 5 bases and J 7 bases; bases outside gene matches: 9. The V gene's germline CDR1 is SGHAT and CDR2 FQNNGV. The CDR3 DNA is TGTGCCAGCAGCCGCGGACTAGCCGCCGGCGGGGAGCTGTTTTTG. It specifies CASSRGLAAGGELFL.

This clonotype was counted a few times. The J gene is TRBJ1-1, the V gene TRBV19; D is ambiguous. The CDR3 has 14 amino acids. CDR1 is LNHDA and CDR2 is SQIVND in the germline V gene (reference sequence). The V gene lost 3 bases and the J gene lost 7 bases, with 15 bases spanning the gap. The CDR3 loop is CASSIGPAAGEAFF. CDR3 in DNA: TGTGCCAGTAGTATTGGACCAGCCGCGGGTGAAGCTTTCTTT.

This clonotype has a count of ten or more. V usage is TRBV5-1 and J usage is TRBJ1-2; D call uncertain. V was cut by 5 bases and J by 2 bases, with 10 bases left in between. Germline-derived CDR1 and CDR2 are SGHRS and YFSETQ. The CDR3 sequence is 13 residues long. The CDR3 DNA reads TGCGCCAGCAGGGAGAGGGAAAACTATGGCTACACCTTC. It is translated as CASRERENYGYTF. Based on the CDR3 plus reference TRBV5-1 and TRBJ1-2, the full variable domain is KAGVTQTPRYLIKTRGQQVTLSCSPISGHRSVSWYQQTPGQGLQFLFEYFSETQRNKGNFPGRFSGRQFSNSRSEMNVSTLELGDSALYLCASRERENYGYTFGSGTRLTVV.

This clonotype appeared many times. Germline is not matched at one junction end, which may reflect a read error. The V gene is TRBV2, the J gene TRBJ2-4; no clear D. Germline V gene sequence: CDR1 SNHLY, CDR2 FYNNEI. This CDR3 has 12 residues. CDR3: CASSLKLRRSHF. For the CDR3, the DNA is TGTGCCAGCAGCCTAAAACTCCGACGATCGCACTTC. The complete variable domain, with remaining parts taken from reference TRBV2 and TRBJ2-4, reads EPEVTQTPSHQVTQMGQEVILRCVPISNHLYFYWYRQILGQKVEFLVSFYNNEISEKSEIFDDQFSVERPDGSNFTLKIRSTKLEDSAMYFCASSLKLRRSHFGAGTRLSVL.

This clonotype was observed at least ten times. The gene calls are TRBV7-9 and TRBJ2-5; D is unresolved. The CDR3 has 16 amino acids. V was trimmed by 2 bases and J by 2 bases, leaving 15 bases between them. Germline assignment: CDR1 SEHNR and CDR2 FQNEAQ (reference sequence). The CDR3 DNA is TGTGCCAGCAGCTTAAGTGTAACAGTCCCACAAGAGACCCAGTACTTC. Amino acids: CASSLSVTVPQETQYF.

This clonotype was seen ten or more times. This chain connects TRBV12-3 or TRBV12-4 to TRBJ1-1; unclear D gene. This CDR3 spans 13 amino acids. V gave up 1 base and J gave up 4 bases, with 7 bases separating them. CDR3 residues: CASSLVVATEAFF. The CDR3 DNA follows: TGTGCCAGCAGTTTAGTGGTTGCCACTGAAGCTTTCTTT.

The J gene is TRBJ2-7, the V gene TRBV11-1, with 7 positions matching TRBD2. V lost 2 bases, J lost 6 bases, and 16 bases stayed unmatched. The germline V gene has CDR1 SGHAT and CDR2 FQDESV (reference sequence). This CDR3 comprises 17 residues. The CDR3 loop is CASSLWWQAGTGGEQYF. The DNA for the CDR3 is TGTGCCAGCAGCTTATGGTGGCAAGCGGGGACGGGGGGCGAGCAGTACTTC. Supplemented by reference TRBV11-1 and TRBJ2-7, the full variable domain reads EAEVAQSPRYKITEKSQAVAFWCDPISGHATLYWYRQILGQGPELLVQFQDESVVDDSQLPKDRFSAERLKGVDSTLKIQPAELGDSAMYLCASSLWWQAGTGGEQYFGPGTRLTVT.

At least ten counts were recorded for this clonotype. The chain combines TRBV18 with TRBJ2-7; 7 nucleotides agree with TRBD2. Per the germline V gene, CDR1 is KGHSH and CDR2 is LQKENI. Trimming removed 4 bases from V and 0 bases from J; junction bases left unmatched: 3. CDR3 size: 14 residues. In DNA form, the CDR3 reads TGTGCCAGCTCACAAAGCGGGAACTCCTACGAGCAGTACTTC. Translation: CASSQSGNSYEQYF.

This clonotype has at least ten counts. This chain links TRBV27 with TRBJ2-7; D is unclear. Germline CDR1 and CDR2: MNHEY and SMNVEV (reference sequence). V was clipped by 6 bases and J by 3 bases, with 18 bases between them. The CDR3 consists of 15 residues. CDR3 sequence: CASRPEVGLIYEQYF. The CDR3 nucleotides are TGTGCCAGCAGGCCAGAGGTTGGTCTCATCTACGAGCAGTACTTC.

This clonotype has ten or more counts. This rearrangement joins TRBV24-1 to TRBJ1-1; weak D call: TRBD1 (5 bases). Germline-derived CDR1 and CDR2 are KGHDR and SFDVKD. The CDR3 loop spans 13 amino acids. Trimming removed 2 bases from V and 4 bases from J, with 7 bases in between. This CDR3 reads CATSDSGGTEAFF. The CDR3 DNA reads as TGTGCCACCAGTGATTCCGGGGGCACTGAAGCTTTCTTT.

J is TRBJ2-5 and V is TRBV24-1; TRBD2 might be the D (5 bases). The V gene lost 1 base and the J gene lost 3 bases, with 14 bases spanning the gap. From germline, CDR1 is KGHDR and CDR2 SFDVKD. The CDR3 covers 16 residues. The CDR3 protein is CATSDLVRGRKETQYF. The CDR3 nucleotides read TGTGCCACCAGTGATTTAGTCCGGGGAAGAAAAGAGACCCAGTACTTC.

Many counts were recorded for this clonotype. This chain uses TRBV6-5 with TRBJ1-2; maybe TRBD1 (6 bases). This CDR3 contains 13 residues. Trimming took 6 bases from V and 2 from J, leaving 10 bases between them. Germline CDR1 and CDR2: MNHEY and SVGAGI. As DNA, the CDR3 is TGTGCCAGCAGACTCGGACAGAACTATGGCTACACCTTC. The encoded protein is CASRLGQNYGYTF.

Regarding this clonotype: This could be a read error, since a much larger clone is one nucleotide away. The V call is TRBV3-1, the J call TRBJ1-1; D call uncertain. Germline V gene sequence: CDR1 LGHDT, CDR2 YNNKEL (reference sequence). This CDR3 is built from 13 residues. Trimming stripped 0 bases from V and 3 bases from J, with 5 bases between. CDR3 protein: CASSQDLDTEAFF. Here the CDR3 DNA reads TGTGCCAGCAGCCAAGATCTGGACACTGAAGCTTTCTTT.

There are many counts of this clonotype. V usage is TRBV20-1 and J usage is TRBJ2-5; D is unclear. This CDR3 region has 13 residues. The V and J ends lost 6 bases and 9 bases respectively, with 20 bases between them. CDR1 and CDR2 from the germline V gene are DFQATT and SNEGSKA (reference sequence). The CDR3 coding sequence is TGCAGTGCACCTAGGACGGGCGGCTCGGCCCAGTACTTC. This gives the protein CSAPRTGGSAQYF.

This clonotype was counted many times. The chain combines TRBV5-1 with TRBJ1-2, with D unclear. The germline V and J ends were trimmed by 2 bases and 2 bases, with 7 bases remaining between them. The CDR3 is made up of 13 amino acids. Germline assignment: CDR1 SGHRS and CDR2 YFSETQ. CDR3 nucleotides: TGCGCCAGCAGCTTCCGGCCCAACTATGGCTACACCTTC. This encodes CASSFRPNYGYTF.

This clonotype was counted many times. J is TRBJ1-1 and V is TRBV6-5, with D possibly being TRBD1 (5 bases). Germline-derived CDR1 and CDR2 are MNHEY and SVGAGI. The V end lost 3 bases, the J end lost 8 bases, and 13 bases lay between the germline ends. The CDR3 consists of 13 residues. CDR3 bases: TGTGCCAGCAGTTATTCCTCAGGGAAAGAAGCTTTCTTT. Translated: CASSYSSGKEAFF.